These 18 T cell receptor beta chains came from one sample sequenced in a study of blood T cell repertoires in COVID-19. Profiling relied on immunoSEQ multiplex PCR, and the TCRdb table lists in-frame clones only, not all of them. The sample yields about 210,000 clones, roughly 94% seen once. The sample was peripheral blood. These TCRs come from a man younger than 45 with acute or convalescent COVID-19.

The V call is TRBV5-5, the J call TRBJ2-7, with TRBD2 matching 7 bases. After removal of 7 bases from V and 3 bases from J, the junction contained 10 bases not matched to a gene. Germline V gene data show CDR1 as SGHKS and CDR2 as YYEKEE (reference sequence). The CDR3 loop spans 14 amino acids. Here the CDR3 DNA reads TGTGCCAGCGGGACCGGGACTACTTACTACGAGCAGTACTTC. As protein: CASGTGTTYYEQYF.

The chain uses TRBV6-6 and TRBJ1-1; D possibly corresponds to TRBD1 (5 bases). Between the trimmed V and J ends, which lost 7 bases and 1 base, there was a span of 13 bases. Germline values: CDR1 MNHNY, CDR2 SVGAGI (reference sequence). The length of the CDR3 is 14 residues. In DNA form, the CDR3 reads TGTGCCAGCACCATCCTCGGGGGGAACACTGAAGCTTTCTTT. Protein: CASTILGGNTEAFF.

The chain is built from TRBV7-3 and TRBJ2-1, with 7 bases aligning to TRBD2. CDR1 is SGHTA and CDR2 is FQGTGA in the germline V gene. V shed 5 bases, J shed 3 bases, and the junction held 7 bases outside the gene matches. This CDR3 spans 15 amino acids. The CDR3 DNA is TGTGCCAGCAGCCCAAGACTAGCCAACTACAATGAGCAGTTCTTC. The encoded protein is CASSPRLANYNEQFF.

The J gene is TRBJ1-6, the V gene TRBV7-9; 7 nucleotides match TRBD1. CDR1 SEHNR and CDR2 FQNEAQ come from the germline V gene (reference sequence). Losses at the gene ends were 3 bases for V and 6 bases for J; bases not matched to a gene: 5. The CDR3 extends over 15 amino acids. The CDR3 protein is CASSFGQVLNSPLHF. DNA for the CDR3: TGTGCCAGCAGCTTTGGACAGGTCCTTAATTCACCCCTCCACTTT.

The chain uses TRBV15 and TRBJ2-3; D is perhaps TRBD1 (5 bases). Germline V gene data show CDR1 as LNHNV and CDR2 as YYDKDF (reference sequence). The CDR3 runs 16 residues. The V and J ends lost 0 bases and 4 bases respectively, with 14 bases between them. CDR3 sequence (DNA): TGTGCCACCAGCAGAGATGGGGCCATTGGTCCAGATACGCAGTATTTT. This translates into CATSRDGAIGPDTQYF.

This clone showed up just once. This chain joins TRBV5-1 and TRBJ2-2; D may be TRBD1 (6 bases). V lost 0 bases to trimming and J lost 5 bases, with 8 bases between them. This CDR3 has 14 amino acids. Germline V lookup: CDR1 SGHRS, CDR2 YFSETQ. The CDR3: CASSLDRDTGELFF. The CDR3 DNA is TGCGCCAGCAGCTTGGACAGGGATACCGGGGAGCTGTTTTTT. Drawing the rest from reference TRBV5-1 and TRBJ2-2, the complete variable domain is KAGVTQTPRYLIKTRGQQVTLSCSPISGHRSVSWYQQTPGQGLQFLFEYFSETQRNKGNFPGRFSGRQFSNSRSEMNVSTLELGDSALYLCASSLDRDTGELFFGEGSRLTVL.

The rearrangement uses TRBV19 and TRBJ1-6; TRBD1 might be the D (6 bases). Germline-derived CDR1 and CDR2 are LNHDA and SQIVND (reference sequence). Trimming stripped 3 bases from V and 6 bases from J, with 18 bases between. This CDR3 has 17 amino acids. The CDR3 spells CASSMGGRGKGNSPLHF. The CDR3 DNA is TGTGCCAGTAGTATGGGTGGCAGGGGCAAGGGTAATTCACCCCTCCACTTT. Full variable domain (rest looked up from reference TRBV19 and TRBJ1-6): DGGITQSPKYLFRKEGQNVTLSCEQNLNHDAMYWYRQDPGQGLRLIYYSQIVNDFQKGDIAEGYSVSREKKESFPLTVTSAQKNPTAFYLCASSMGGRGKGNSPLHFGNGTRLTVT.

This clone was counted a single time. CDR3 residues: CASSLELPFYGYTF. The DNA of the CDR3 is TGTGCCAGCAGCTTGGAACTCCCTTTTTATGGCTACACCTTC. V usage is TRBV5-4 and J usage is TRBJ1-2, with D uncertain. Germline V CDR1 and CDR2: SGHNT, YYREEE (reference sequence). There are 14 residues in the CDR3. Trimming removed 0 bases from V and 5 bases from J, with 11 bases in between.

V usage is TRBV7-3 and J usage is TRBJ2-3; 7 bases map to TRBD2. The CDR3 consists of 17 residues. Trimming at V came to 2 bases and at J to 6 bases, leaving 14 bases not matched to a gene. Germline CDR1 reads SGHTA; CDR2 reads FQGTGA. The CDR3 DNA sequence: TGTGCCAGCAGCTTAGCGACTAGCAGTATCTCCGGTGATACGCAGTATTTT. Protein product: CASSLATSSISGDTQYF.

The rearrangement joins TRBV2 to TRBJ2-1, with 11 positions matching TRBD2. The ends lost 6 bases at V and 9 bases at J; junction bases unmatched: 1. Germline CDR1 reads SNHLY; CDR2 reads FYNNEI. This CDR3 has 12 residues. CDR3 sequence reads: CASRLAGVEQFF. The CDR3 DNA sequence: TGTGCCAGCAGACTAGCGGGGGTTGAGCAGTTCTTC.

The genes are TRBV12-5 and TRBJ1-3; possibly TRBD1 for D (6 bases). Germline V gene data show CDR1 as LGHNT and CDR2 as FRNRAP. V dropped 3 bases and J dropped 0 bases, with 12 bases sitting between them. The CDR3 runs 16 residues. CDR3 sequence: CASGFQGRHSGNTIYF. The CDR3 bases are TGTGCTAGTGGTTTTCAGGGGCGACACTCTGGAAACACCATATATTTT.

The rearrangement links TRBV19 to TRBJ2-3; D might be TRBD2 (6 bases). The CDR3 has 17 amino acids. Between the trimmed V and J ends, which lost 4 bases and 5 bases, there was a span of 22 bases. Per germline, CDR1 LNHDA and CDR2 SQIVND (reference sequence). The CDR3 spells CASSTQRRGRVEDTQYF. The CDR3 bases are TGTGCCAGTAGTACTCAACGGAGGGGTCGAGTTGAAGATACGCAGTATTTT.

This CDR3 reads CASSLVGTSRSSYEQYF. The DNA of the CDR3 is TGTGCCAGCAGCTTAGTAGGGACATCCAGGAGCTCCTACGAGCAGTACTTC. The chain is built from TRBV7-9 and TRBJ2-7; maybe TRBD1 (6 bases). This CDR3 has 17 amino acids. The germline gives CDR1 SEHNR, CDR2 FQNEAQ (reference sequence). The germline V and J ends were trimmed by 1 base and 0 bases, with 16 bases remaining between them.

The chain uses TRBV19 and TRBJ1-1, with TRBD1 as a possible D gene (5 bases). Germline V gives CDR1 LNHDA, CDR2 SQIVND (reference sequence). Between the trimmed V and J ends, which lost 8 bases and 4 bases, there was a span of 14 bases. The CDR3 has 13 amino acids. In nucleotides, the CDR3 is TGTGCCAGTGGCTGGGGGGTTGGCACTGAAGCTTTCTTT. Protein product: CASGWGVGTEAFF.

The gene calls are TRBV6-5 and TRBJ2-1, with TRBD2 identical over 8 bases. Germline loops: CDR1 MNHEY, CDR2 SVGAGI. The CDR3 has 14 residues. Trimming at V came to 6 bases and at J to 9 bases, leaving 10 bases not matched to a gene. CDR3 amino acids: CASRDGGARFEQFF. Written as DNA, the CDR3 is TGTGCCAGCAGGGACGGGGGGGCCAGGTTTGAGCAGTTCTTC.

CDR3 sequence reads: CASSEGRFGSPLHF. In DNA, the CDR3 is TGTGCCAGCAGCGAGGGGAGGTTCGGTTCACCCCTCCACTTT. The chain couples TRBV7-6 to TRBJ1-6; TRBD1 is a possible D gene (5 bases). The germline gives CDR1 SGHVS, CDR2 FNYEAQ. The CDR3 length is 14 residues. Trimming shortened V by 5 bases and J by 9 bases, and 14 bases separated the two germline ends.

The chain combines TRBV5-6 with TRBJ2-3; TRBD1 agrees at 9 bases. This CDR3 comprises 16 residues. Germline values: CDR1 SGHDT, CDR2 YYEEEE. V dropped 1 base and J dropped 6; count of bases not matched to a gene: 9. The CDR3 sequence: CASSLRDRVAPDTQYF. DNA for the CDR3: TGTGCCAGCAGCTTGAGGGACAGGGTCGCCCCGGATACGCAGTATTTT. Full variable domain (rest looked up from reference TRBV5-6 and TRBJ2-3): DAGVTQSPTHLIKTRGQQVTLRCSPKSGHDTVSWYQQALGQGPQFIFQYYEEEERQRGNFPDRFSGHQFPNYSSELNVNALLLGDSALYLCASSLRDRVAPDTQYFGPGTRLTVL.

The chain employs TRBV19 and TRBJ2-5, with 7 bases that match TRBD1. Unmatched junction bases numbered 13, after V lost 3 bases and J lost 3 bases. The germline CDR1 and CDR2 sequences are LNHDA and SQIVND (reference sequence). The CDR3 contains 17 residues. DNA of the CDR3: TGTGCCAGTAGTATCAGACAGGGAGTCTGGAATAAAGAGACCCAGTACTTC. Amino acid sequence: CASSIRQGVWNKETQYF.